This paragraph reports one T cell receptor beta chain. This sample was taken from a study of T cells in Graves' hyperthyroidism and ophthalmopathy. The CDR3 spans 15 residues. From germline, CDR1 is SEHNR and CDR2 FQNEAQ (reference sequence). Trimming cost V 5 bases and J 8 bases; bases outside gene matches: 12. Authors of the study amplified TCR beta CDR3 regions from RNA transcripts. RT-PCR in the first round (using the HTBI primer set) targeted the TCR CDR3. MiXCR, applied by TCRdb to the multiplex PCR reads, yields one record per CDR3 protein. Altogether roughly 360,000 distinct CDR3 sequences are present, approximately 13% being singletons, with the ten largest covering less than 25%.

The V call is TRBV7-9, the J call TRBJ2-7; 10 positions match TRBD1. The material sequenced was blood. The sequence was collected from a man aged 25-40 years with Graves' hyperthyroidism that later progressed to Graves' ophthalmopathy. CDR3 in DNA: TGTGCCAGCAGCCGCCCCGTGACAGGGGGCGATCAGCAGTACTTC. Amino acids: CASSRPVTGGDQQYF.